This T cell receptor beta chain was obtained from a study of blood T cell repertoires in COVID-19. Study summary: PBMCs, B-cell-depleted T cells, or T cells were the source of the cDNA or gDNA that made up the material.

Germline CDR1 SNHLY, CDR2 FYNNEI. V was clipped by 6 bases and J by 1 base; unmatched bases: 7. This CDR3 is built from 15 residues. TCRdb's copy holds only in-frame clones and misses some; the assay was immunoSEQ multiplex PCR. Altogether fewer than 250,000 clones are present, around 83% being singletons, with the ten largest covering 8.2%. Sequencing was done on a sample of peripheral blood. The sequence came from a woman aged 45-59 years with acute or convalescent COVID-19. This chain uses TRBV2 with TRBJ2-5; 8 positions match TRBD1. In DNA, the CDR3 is TGTGCCAGCAGGCGAGACAGGGGAACCCAAGAGACCCAGTACTTC. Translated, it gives CASRRDRGTQETQYF.